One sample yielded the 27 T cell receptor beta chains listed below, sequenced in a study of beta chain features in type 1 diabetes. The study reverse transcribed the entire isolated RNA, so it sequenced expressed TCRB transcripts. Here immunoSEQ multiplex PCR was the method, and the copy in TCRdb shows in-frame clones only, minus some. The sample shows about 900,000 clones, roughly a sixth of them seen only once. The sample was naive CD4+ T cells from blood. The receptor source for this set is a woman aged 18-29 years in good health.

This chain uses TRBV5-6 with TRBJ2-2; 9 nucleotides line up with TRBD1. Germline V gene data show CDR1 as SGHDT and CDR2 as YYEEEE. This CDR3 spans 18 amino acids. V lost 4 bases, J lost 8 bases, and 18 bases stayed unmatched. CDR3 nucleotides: TGTGCCAGCAGCGCGGGGACAGGGTATAGGAGAGTTCCAGGGGAGCTGTTTTTT. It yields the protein CASSAGTGYRRVPGELFF. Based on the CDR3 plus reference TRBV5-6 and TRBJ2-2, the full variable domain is DAGVTQSPTHLIKTRGQQVTLRCSPKSGHDTVSWYQQALGQGPQFIFQYYEEEERQRGNFPDRFSGHQFPNYSSELNVNALLLGDSALYLCASSAGTGYRRVPGELFFGEGSRLTVL.

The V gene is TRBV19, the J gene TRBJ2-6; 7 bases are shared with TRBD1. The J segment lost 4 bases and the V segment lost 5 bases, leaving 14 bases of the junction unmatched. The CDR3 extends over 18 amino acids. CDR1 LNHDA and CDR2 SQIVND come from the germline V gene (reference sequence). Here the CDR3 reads CASSPHLGGQTGANVLTF. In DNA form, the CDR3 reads TGTGCCAGTAGTCCCCACCTTGGGGGACAGACCGGGGCCAACGTCCTGACTTTC.

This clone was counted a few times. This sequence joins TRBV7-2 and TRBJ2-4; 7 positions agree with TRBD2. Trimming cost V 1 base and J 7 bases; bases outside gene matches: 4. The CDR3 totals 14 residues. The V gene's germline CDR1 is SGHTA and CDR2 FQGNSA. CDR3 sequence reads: CASSLGGRLNIQYF. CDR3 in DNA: TGTGCCAGCAGCTTAGGCGGGAGATTGAACATTCAGTACTTC.

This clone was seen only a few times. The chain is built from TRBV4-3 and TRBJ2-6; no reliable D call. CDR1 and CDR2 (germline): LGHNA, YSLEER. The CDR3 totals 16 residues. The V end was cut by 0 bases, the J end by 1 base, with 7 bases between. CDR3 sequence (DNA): TGCGCCAGCAGCCAAGAGTACCAGTCTGGGGCCAACGTCCTGACTTTC. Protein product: CASSQEYQSGANVLTF.

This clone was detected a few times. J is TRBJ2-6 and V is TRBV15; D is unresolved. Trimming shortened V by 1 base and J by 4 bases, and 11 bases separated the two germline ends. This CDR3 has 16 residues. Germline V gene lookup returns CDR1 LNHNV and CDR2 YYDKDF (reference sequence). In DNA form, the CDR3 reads TGTGCCACCAGCAGAGTGAGATCTCTGGGGGCCAACGTCCTGACTTTC. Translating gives CATSRVRSLGANVLTF.

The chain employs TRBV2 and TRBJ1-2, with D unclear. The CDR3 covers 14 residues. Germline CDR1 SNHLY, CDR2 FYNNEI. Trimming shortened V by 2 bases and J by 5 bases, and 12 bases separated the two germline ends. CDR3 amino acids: CASSEMGSAYGYTF. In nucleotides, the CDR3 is TGTGCCAGCAGTGAAATGGGATCCGCTTATGGCTACACCTTC.

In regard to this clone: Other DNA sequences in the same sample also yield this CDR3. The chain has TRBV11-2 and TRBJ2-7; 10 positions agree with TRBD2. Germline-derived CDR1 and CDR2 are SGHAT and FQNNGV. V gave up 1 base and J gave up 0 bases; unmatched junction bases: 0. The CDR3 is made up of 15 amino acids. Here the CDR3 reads CASSLGLAGSYEQYF. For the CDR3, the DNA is TGTGCCAGCAGCTTAGGACTAGCGGGCTCCTACGAGCAGTACTTC.

Here the CDR3 DNA reads TGTGCCAGCAGTTTGCTCGACAGGGAAAAGCAGCCCCAGCATTTT. It encodes CASSLLDREKQPQHF. The V and J genes are TRBV28 and TRBJ1-5; 7 bases align to TRBD1. Germline V CDR1 and CDR2: MDHEN, SYDVKM. The CDR3 is 15 amino acids. V trimming: 3 bases; J trimming: 7 bases; junction bases outside the gene matches: 9. The variable domain in full, completed from reference TRBV28 and TRBJ1-5, reads DVKVTQSSRYLVKRTGEKVFLECVQDMDHENMFWYRQDPGLGLRLIYFSYDVKMKEKGDIPEGYSVSREKKERFSLILESASTNQTSMYLCASSLLDREKQPQHFGDGTRLSIL.

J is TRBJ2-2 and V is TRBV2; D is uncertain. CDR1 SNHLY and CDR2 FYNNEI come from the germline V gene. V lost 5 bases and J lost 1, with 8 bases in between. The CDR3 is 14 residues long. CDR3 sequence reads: CASSKGWNTGELFF. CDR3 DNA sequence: TGTGCCAGCAGTAAAGGGTGGAACACCGGGGAGCTGTTTTTT.

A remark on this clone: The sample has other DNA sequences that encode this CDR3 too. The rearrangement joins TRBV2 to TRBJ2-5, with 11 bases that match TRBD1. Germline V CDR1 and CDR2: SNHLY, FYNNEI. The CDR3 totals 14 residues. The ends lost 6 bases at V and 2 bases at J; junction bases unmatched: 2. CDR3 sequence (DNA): TGTGCCAGCAGCGGGGACAGGGGGCAAGAGACCCAGTACTTC. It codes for CASSGDRGQETQYF.

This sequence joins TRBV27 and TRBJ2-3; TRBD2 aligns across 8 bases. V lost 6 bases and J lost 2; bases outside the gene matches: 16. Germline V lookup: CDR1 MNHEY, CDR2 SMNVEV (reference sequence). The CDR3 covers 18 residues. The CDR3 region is CASSLDISGIDTTDTQYF. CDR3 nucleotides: TGTGCCAGCAGCCTGGATATTAGCGGGATCGATACCACAGATACGCAGTATTTT.

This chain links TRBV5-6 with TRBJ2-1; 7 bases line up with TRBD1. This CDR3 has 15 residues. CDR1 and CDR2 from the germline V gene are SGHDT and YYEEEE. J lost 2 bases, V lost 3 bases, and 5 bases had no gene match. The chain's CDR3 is CASSSFDRAYNEQFF. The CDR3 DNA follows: TGTGCCAGCAGCTCCTTCGACAGGGCCTACAATGAGCAGTTCTTC.

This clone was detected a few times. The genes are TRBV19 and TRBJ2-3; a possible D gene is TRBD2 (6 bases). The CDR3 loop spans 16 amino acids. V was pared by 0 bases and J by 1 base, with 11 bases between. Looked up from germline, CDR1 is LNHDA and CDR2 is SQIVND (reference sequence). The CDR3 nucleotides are TGTGCCAGTAGTATAGATCGCGGAGGGGGCACAGATACGCAGTATTTT. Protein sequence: CASSIDRGGGTDTQYF.

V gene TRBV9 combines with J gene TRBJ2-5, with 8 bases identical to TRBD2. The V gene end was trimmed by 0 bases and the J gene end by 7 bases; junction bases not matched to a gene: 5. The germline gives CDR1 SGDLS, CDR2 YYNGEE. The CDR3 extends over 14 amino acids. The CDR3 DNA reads TGTGCCAGCAGCGTAGTACACCGGGGGGGGACCCAGTACTTC. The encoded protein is CASSVVHRGGTQYF.

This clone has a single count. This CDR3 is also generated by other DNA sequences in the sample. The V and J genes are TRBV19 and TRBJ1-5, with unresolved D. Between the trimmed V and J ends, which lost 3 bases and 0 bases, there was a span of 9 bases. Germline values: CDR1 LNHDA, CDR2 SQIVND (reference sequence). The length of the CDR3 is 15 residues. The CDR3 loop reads CASSIGHYSNQPQHF. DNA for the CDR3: TGTGCCAGTAGTATCGGGCACTATAGCAATCAGCCCCAGCATTTT.

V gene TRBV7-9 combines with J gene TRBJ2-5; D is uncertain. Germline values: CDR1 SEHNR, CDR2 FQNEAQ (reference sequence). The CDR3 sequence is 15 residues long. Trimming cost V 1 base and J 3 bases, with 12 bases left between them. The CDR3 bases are TGTGCCAGCAGCTTAGATCTTAGCCGTAAAGAGACCCAGTACTTC. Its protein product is CASSLDLSRKETQYF.

CDR3 bases: TGTGCCAGCAGCGTTGGAAAGCCTTATGGCTACACCTTC. Amino acids: CASSVGKPYGYTF. The rearrangement joins TRBV5-6 to TRBJ1-2; D is undetermined. This CDR3 contains 13 residues. CDR1 and CDR2 (germline): SGHDT, YYEEEE. V was trimmed by 4 bases and J by 5 bases, leaving 12 bases between them.

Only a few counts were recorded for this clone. The CDR3 bases are TGTGCCAGCAGCCAGAGTAGAGGACGGATTAGCACAGATACGCAGTATTTT. It translates to CASSQSRGRISTDTQYF. The genes are TRBV4-2 and TRBJ2-3, with D hard to call. The CDR3 extends over 17 amino acids. The germline V and J ends were trimmed by 3 bases and 0 bases, with 16 bases remaining between them. Germline V gene sequence: CDR1 LGHNA, CDR2 YNFKEQ.

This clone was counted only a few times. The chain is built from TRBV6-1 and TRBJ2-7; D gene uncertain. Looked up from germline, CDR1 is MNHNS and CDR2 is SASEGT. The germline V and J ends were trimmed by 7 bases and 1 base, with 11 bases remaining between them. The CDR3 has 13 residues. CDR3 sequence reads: CASIRDPSYEQYF. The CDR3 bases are TGTGCCAGCATCAGAGACCCTTCCTACGAGCAGTACTTC.

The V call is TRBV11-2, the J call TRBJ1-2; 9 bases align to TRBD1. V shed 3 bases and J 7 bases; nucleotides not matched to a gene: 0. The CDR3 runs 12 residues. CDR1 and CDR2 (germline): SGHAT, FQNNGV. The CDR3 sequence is CASSLTGGGYTF. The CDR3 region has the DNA TGTGCCAGCAGCTTGACAGGGGGTGGCTACACCTTC.

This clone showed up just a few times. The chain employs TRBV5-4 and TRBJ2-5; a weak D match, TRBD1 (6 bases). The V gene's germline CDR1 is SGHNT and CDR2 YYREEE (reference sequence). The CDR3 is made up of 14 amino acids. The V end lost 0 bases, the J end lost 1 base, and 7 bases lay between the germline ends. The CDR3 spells CASSLGTVQETQYF. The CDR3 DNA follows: TGTGCCAGCAGCTTGGGGACAGTCCAAGAGACCCAGTACTTC. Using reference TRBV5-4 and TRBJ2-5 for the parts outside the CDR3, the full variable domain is ETGVTQSPTHLIKTRGQQVTLRCSSQSGHNTVSWYQQALGQGPQFIFQYYREEENGRGNFPPRFSGLQFPNYSSELNVNALELDDSALYLCASSLGTVQETQYFGPGTRLLVL.

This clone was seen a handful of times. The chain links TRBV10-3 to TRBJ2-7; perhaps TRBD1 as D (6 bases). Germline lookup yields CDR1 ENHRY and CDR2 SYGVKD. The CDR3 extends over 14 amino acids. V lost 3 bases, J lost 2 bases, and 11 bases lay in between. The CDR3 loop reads CAISDRRGTYEQYF. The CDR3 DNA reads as TGTGCCATCAGTGACAGAAGGGGGACCTACGAGCAGTACTTC.

The CDR3 sequence: CASSEQGNMNTEAFF. CDR3 nucleotides: TGTGCCAGCAGTGAACAGGGCAACATGAACACTGAAGCTTTCTTT. V and J are TRBV2 and TRBJ1-1; tentatively, D is TRBD1 (5 bases). Trimming left V 2 bases short and J 0 bases short, with 10 bases between. CDR1 and CDR2 from the germline V gene are SNHLY and FYNNEI. The CDR3 runs to 15 residues. Based on the CDR3 plus reference TRBV2 and TRBJ1-1, the full variable domain is EPEVTQTPSHQVTQMGQEVILRCVPISNHLYFYWYRQILGQKVEFLVSFYNNEISEKSEIFDDQFSVERPDGSNFTLKIRSTKLEDSAMYFCASSEQGNMNTEAFFGQGTRLTVV.

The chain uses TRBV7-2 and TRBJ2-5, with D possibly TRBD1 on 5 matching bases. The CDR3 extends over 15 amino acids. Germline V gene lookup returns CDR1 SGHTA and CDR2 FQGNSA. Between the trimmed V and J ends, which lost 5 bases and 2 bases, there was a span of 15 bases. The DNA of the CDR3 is TGTGCCAGCAGCCGTAGCACAGGACCACAAGAGACCCAGTACTTC. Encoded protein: CASSRSTGPQETQYF.

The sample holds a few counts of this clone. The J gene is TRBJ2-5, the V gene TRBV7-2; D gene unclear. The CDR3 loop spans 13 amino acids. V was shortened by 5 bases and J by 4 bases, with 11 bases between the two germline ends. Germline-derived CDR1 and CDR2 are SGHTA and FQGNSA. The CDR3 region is CASSRWRRETQYF. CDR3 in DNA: TGTGCCAGCAGCCGTTGGCGTAGAGAGACCCAGTACTTC.

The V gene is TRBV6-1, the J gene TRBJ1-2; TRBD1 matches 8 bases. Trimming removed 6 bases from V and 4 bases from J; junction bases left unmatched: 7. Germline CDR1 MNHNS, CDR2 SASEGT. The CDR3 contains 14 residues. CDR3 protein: CASRKPGQVYGYTF. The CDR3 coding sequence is TGTGCCAGCAGGAAACCGGGACAGGTCTATGGCTACACCTTC.

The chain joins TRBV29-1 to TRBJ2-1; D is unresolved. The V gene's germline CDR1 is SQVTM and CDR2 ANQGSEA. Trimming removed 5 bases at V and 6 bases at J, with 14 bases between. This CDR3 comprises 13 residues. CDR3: CSVQTFLGNEQFF. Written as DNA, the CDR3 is TGCAGCGTTCAAACTTTTCTGGGCAATGAGCAGTTCTTC.